The T cell receptor (beta chain) under discussion was sequenced for a study of cytomegalovirus exposure and HLA in healthy donors. Findings of the study overall: Around 160 TCR beta chains were listed as cytomegalovirus-associated. The finding came from a later analysis; first-cohort TCR clusters tended to co-occur in the roughly 120 validation repertoires.

Clones were sequenced by immunoSEQ multiplex PCR, and TCRdb holds only the in-frame ones, with some missing. The repertoire holds 330,000 or so clones, with 86% as singletons. Germline lookup yields CDR1 SGHTA and CDR2 FQGNSA. The CDR3 is 16 residues long. J lost 5 bases, V lost 2 bases, and 8 bases had no gene match. As to this clone: Its matching antigen is unknown.

Sequenced material: PBMCs. The chain carries TRBV7-2 and TRBJ2-5, with 10 bases that match TRBD2. The receptor was derived from a woman aged 18-30 years in good health and CMV-seronegative. The CDR3 nucleotides read TGTGCCAGCAGCTTACGCCTAGCGGGAGTGGGTGAGACCCAGTACTTC. This gives the protein CASSLRLAGVGETQYF.